These 17 T cell receptor beta chains originate from one sample sequenced in a study of shared clonotypes between healthy human individuals. Generated by immunoSEQ multiplex PCR, the TCRdb table keeps only in-frame clones and is missing some. Of 500,000 to 650,000 clones in the sample, around three quarters were seen once. The sequenced sample was PBMCs. The source is a woman between 35 and 50 years old in good health. Some clones in this sample may be carry-over from other donors' samples.

CDR3 region: CASSRNKGQETQYF. CDR3 sequence (DNA): TGTGCCAGCTCACGAAATAAGGGACAAGAGACCCAGTACTTC. This chain uses TRBV18 with TRBJ2-5, with D uncertain. CDR1 is KGHSH, CDR2 LQKENI, per germline. CDR3 length equals 14 residues. V lost 4 bases and J lost 2, with 11 bases in between.

This clone was seen a single time. The chain links TRBV28 to TRBJ2-1; 8 nucleotides line up with TRBD2. After removal of 5 bases from V and 5 bases from J, the junction contained 11 bases not matched to a gene. Looked up from germline, CDR1 is MDHEN and CDR2 is SYDVKM. The CDR3 totals 16 residues. In DNA form, the CDR3 reads TGTGCCAGCAGTCCCTCGTTAGCGGGACTTAACAATGAGCAGTTCTTC. This translates into CASSPSLAGLNNEQFF.

In DNA, the CDR3 is TGCGCCAGCAGCCCTGGTGGGGTTTTAGCCAAAAACATTCAGTACTTC. Protein product: CASSPGGVLAKNIQYF. This chain uses TRBV5-1 with TRBJ2-4; D is ambiguous. V lost 4 bases to trimming and J lost 0 bases, with 14 bases between them. This CDR3 is 16 amino acids long. Germline lookup yields CDR1 SGHRS and CDR2 YFSETQ.

CDR3 loop: CASSSNPMGGQFF. The CDR3 DNA follows: TGTGCCAGCAGCTCCAACCCAATGGGCGGGCAGTTCTTC. The rearrangement uses TRBV4-2 and TRBJ2-1; D call uncertain. Germline V gives CDR1 LGHNA, CDR2 YNFKEQ. V was trimmed by 5 bases and J by 12 bases, leaving 17 bases between them. The CDR3 has 13 residues.

J is TRBJ2-5 and V is TRBV21-1; no check of the table's D call, TRBD1, against the DNA was made. TRBV21-1 is termed a pseudogene. The CDR3 covers 15 residues. The CDR3 DNA sequence: TGTGCCAGTGAAGGTGACTTGGGGGCCGCAGAGACCCAGTACTTC. Translating gives CASEGDLGAAETQYF.

The chain uses TRBV27 and TRBJ2-1; 11 bases match TRBD1. The CDR3 covers 15 residues. Germline V lookup: CDR1 MNHEY, CDR2 SMNVEV (reference sequence). J was trimmed by 4 bases and V by 6 bases; bases with no gene match: 5. This CDR3 reads CASSPGQGVYNEQFF. The DNA for the CDR3 is TGTGCCAGCAGCCCGGGACAGGGGGTTTACAATGAGCAGTTCTTC.

This chain connects TRBV7-8 to TRBJ2-5; D gene uncertain. Near its end, the DNA agrees better with TRBJ2-7, so the J call may be wrong. Germline CDR1 is SGHVS and CDR2 is FQNEAQ. The CDR3 extends over 15 amino acids. In DNA, the CDR3 is TGTGCCAGCAGTTTCCTCCGCCACCCACCCTACGAGCAGTACTTC. It codes for CASSFLRHPPYEQYF.

This clone was recorded only once. The chain combines TRBV30 with TRBJ2-4; D is uncertain. The germline V and J ends were trimmed by 0 bases and 0 bases, with 9 bases remaining between them. The CDR3 is 15 residues long. Germline lookup yields CDR1 GTSNPN and CDR2 SVGIG (reference sequence). CDR3 sequence (DNA): TGTGCCTGGAGTGTTGGCGCACTAGCCAAAAACATTCAGTACTTC. This sequence encodes CAWSVGALAKNIQYF.

The CDR3 spells CASSLNPQGASEQYF. The DNA for the CDR3 is TGTGCCAGCAGCTTAAACCCCCAGGGAGCCAGCGAGCAGTACTTC. The chain employs TRBV7-3 and TRBJ2-7; D might be TRBD1 or TRBD2, each matching 5 bases. Germline V CDR1 and CDR2: SGHTA, FQGTGA. V shed 1 base and J shed 6 bases, with 16 bases lying between them. CDR3 length: 15 amino acids.

The chain couples TRBV7-3 to TRBJ2-5; D remains unclear. There are 13 residues in the CDR3. Germline values: CDR1 SGHTA, CDR2 FQGTGA. Between the trimmed V and J ends, which lost 2 bases and 5 bases, there was a span of 9 bases. The CDR3 nucleotides are TGTGCCAGCAGCTTAGTTGTCGGGGAGACCCAGTACTTC. Protein: CASSLVVGETQYF.

The chain joins TRBV5-1 to TRBJ2-7; no definite D call. CDR1 and CDR2 (germline): SGHRS, YFSETQ. The CDR3 is 13 residues long. The V end lost 2 bases, the J end lost 3 bases, and 9 bases lay between the germline ends. The CDR3 spells CASSFREHYEQYF. The DNA for the CDR3 is TGCGCCAGCAGCTTCAGAGAGCACTACGAGCAGTACTTC.

V usage is TRBV7-2 and J usage is TRBJ2-2, with unresolved D. The CDR3 totals 14 residues. In germline, CDR1 is SGHTA, CDR2 FQGNSA. Trimming took off 2 bases at V and 4 bases at J, with 8 bases between the two ends. The CDR3 sequence is CASSLRGGTGELFF. DNA of the CDR3: TGTGCCAGCAGCTTACGAGGTGGCACCGGGGAGCTGTTTTTT.

This chain uses TRBV5-4 with TRBJ2-5; D uncertain. The V end was cut by 4 bases, the J end by 5 bases, with 24 bases between. CDR3 size: 17 residues. The V gene's germline CDR1 is SGHNT and CDR2 YYREEE (reference sequence). CDR3 sequence reads: CASSPADWTPSEETQYF. DNA for the CDR3: TGTGCCAGCAGCCCCGCGGATTGGACCCCTTCCGAGGAGACCCAGTACTTC.

As concerns this clone: This specimen includes other DNA sequences encoding the same CDR3. The chain combines TRBV9 with TRBJ1-2; 7 bases line up with TRBD1. The V segment lost 0 bases and the J segment 4 bases; nucleotides outside the gene matches: 0. The V gene's germline CDR1 is SGDLS and CDR2 YYNGEE. This CDR3 spans 13 amino acids. The CDR3 nucleotides read TGTGCCAGCAGCGTAGACAGGGGCTATGGCTACACCTTC. Translated: CASSVDRGYGYTF.

This chain joins TRBV6-7 and TRBJ2-7; 7 bases align to TRBD1. TRBV6-7 is noted as an ORF with a role that remains uncertain. V lost 2 bases to trimming and J lost 0 bases; unmatched junction nucleotides: 4. The CDR3 spans 15 residues. The CDR3 here is CASSYPGQSSYEQYF. The CDR3 DNA reads as TGTGCCAGCAGTTACCCGGGACAGTCCTCCTACGAGCAGTACTTC.

The chain has TRBV25-1 and TRBJ2-7, with 8 bases that match TRBD2. The CDR3 length is 14 residues. In germline, CDR1 is MGHDK, CDR2 SYGVNS. V shed 7 bases, J shed 2 bases, and the junction held 7 bases outside the gene matches. The CDR3 DNA sequence: TGTGCCAGCACCCCCATAGCGGGAACCTACGAGCAGTACTTC. Its translation: CASTPIAGTYEQYF.

This clone was seen once. V gene TRBV7-3 combines with J gene TRBJ2-3, with D hard to call. This CDR3 contains 18 residues. Trimming removed 2 bases from V and 2 bases from J, with 20 bases in between. The germline CDR1 and CDR2 sequences are SGHTA and FQGTGA. The CDR3 nucleotides read TGTGCCAGCAGCTTAGGTTTACGTTGGGAAAAGTACACAGATACGCAGTATTTT. It encodes CASSLGLRWEKYTDTQYF.